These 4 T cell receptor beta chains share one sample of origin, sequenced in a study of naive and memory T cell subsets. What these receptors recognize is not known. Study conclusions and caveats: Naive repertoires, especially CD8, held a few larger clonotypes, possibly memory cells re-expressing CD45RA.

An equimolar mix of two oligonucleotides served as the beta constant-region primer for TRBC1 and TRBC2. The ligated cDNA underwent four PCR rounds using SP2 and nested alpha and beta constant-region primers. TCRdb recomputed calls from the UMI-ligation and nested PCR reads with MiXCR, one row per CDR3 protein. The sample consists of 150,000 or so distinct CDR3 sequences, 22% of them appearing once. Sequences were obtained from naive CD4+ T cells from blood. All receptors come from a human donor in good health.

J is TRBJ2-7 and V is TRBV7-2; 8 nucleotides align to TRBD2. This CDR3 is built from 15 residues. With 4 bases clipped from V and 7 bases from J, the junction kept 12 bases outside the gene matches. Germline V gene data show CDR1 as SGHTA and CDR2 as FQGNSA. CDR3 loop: CASSSVPGGPEEQYF. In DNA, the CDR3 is TGTGCCAGCAGCTCAGTGCCGGGAGGGCCGGAGGAGCAGTACTTC.

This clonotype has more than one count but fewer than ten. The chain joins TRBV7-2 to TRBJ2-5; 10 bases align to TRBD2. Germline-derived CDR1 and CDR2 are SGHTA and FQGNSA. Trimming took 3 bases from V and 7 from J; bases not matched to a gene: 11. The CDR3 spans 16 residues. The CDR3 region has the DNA TGTGCCAGCAGCTTCGGACCCACAGCGGGAGGGATGACCCAGTACTTC. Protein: CASSFGPTAGGMTQYF.

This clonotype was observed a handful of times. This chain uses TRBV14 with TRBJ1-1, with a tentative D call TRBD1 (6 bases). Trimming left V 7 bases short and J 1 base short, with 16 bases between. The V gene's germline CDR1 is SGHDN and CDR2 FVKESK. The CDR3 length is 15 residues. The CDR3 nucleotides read TGTGCCAGCACCGATCGTCGGGGGCAGAACACTGAAGCTTTCTTT. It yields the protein CASTDRRGQNTEAFF.

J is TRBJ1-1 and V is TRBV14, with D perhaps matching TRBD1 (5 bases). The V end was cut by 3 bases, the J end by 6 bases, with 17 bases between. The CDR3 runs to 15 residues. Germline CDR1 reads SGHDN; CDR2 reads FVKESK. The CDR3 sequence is CASSQRGRGEAEAFF. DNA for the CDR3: TGTGCCAGCAGCCAGCGAGGAAGGGGAGAGGCTGAAGCTTTCTTT.